This entry features one T cell receptor (beta chain) sequence. This clone's antigen is unknown. The cohort consisted of some 730 healthy bone marrow donors. At the time of sampling, every cohort member was nominally healthy, though immune exposures that went unrecorded were likely present. The donor tested CMV seronegative, placing the donor among the 350 to 400 seronegative members of the cohort. Each donor provided a peripheral blood sample, and peripheral blood mononuclear cells were used for TCR beta sequencing. Genomic DNA was extracted from the blood cell samples with the Qiagen DNeasy Blood Extraction Kit. Libraries were prepared through the immunoSEQ multiplex PCR assay. For the multiplex PCR, a mixture combining 60 forward primers for TCR Vbeta segments and 13 reverse primers for TCR Jbeta segments was used. The CDR3 region of rearranged TCR beta genes was amplified from genomic DNA by a multiplex PCR assay. The amplified TCR beta libraries were sequenced on the Illumina HiSeq System as 87-base-pair reads. The authors' pipeline ran thus. In a later analysis, tens of millions of unique TCR beta chains were counted across the approximately 670 repertoires, and roughly 10 million of these chains were shared by at least two donors. Raw reads were error-corrected and collapsed into unique sequences by a nearest-neighbor algorithm in which closely related sequences were merged to remove PCR and sequencing errors. Alignment of CDR3 sequences to IMGT reference sequences was used to assign V, D and J gene segments. For a sequence to be retained, a match of at least six nucleotides was required to both a V gene segment and a J gene segment. A rearrangement counted as productive if the CDR3 had no stop codons and remained in frame with V and J, and every other rearrangement counted as non-productive. CDR3 was defined according to IMGT convention as the region running from the second conserved V-encoded cysteine to the conserved J-encoded phenylalanine. The earlier analysis of roughly 590 of the donors excluded sequences that lacked an unambiguous match to a single V gene segment. In an earlier analysis of several hundred of the donors, a V segment was called functional when productive rearrangements were above 56.7%, and segregating when the standard deviation between donors exceeded 5%. A statistical classification framework was built for diagnosing cytomegalovirus status from the catalog of TCR beta chain sequences. In a later analysis, V and J genes were assigned by comparing TCR nucleotide sequences against IMGT/GENE-DB human TR gene sequences. Using the TCRdist pipeline, a later analysis assigned CDR3 sequences along with most-parsimonious VDJ recombination scenarios. In a later analysis, every TCR beta chain was defined by the combination of its CDR3 amino acid sequence and its V-gene family, and reads without a unique V-gene family were dropped. To address suspected cross-contamination and a sequencing artifact, a later analysis removed roughly 640 highly shared, low-generation-probability nucleotide sequences. In a later analysis, a clonal expansion index was calculated for each public chain from normalized within-repertoire ranks of inferred template counts. Generation probabilities in a later analysis came from a VDJ recombination model fitted to out-of-frame rearrangements, and those results were checked against IGoR. Hypergeometric tests were used in a later analysis to score TCR-TCR, TCR-HLA and TCR-CMV co-occurrence, with a repertoire-size bias correction applied to the TCR pairs. A later analysis estimated false discovery rates by permuting HLA or CMV assignments 20 times. A later analysis grouped co-occurring TCRs with DBSCAN, adding TCRdist sequence similarity when clustering within HLA-allele-positive subsets. Co-occurrence clustering excluded repertoires with fewer than 30,000 or more than 120,000 public chains, plus five with anomalous nucleotide sharing. TCRdb mirrors the immuneACCESS table, restricted to in-frame sequences. Some clones are absent from its copies; in checked studies, under half trace to an unresolved V gene, and the reason for the others is unknown. V and J calls and clone size are those listed in that table; D and trimming were worked out from the DNA. The table of this sample itemizes roughly 120,000 clones. The top ten constitute about 2.3% of the sample.

This entry is derived from a study of cytomegalovirus exposure and HLA in healthy donors (dated by TCRdb to about 2017). At the level of the whole study: According to an earlier analysis of 587 of the donors, about 180 million T cells yielded over 100 million unique TCR beta sequences and 250 to 350 Gb of sequence data. About 280 gigabases of sequencing data and 91 million or so unique TCR sequences made up an early release that covered about 640 HLA-typed donors. The genetic ancestry cluster associated with self-reported Caucasian donors included roughly four fifths of the 300 to 400 genotyped donors. The aim of the study was to test whether cataloging public T cell receptors could identify signatures of past pathogen exposure. Using immunosequencing, the study profiled T cell repertoires from fewer than 850 subjects and related those repertoires to cytomegalovirus serostatus. Besides the first cohort of roughly 640 subjects, a separate validation cohort made up of some 110 different subjects was used. The study combined high-throughput TCR immunosequencing, statistical association of individual TCRs with disease status, and machine learning to predict cytomegalovirus infection status. In a later analysis, previously published TCR beta repertoires from hundreds of donors were re-analyzed and high-resolution HLA genotyping was added so that TCR occurrence patterns could be studied. Rather than using new phenotypic data, the later analysis identified candidate immune exposures from TCR beta sequences and from how often those sequences occurred across donors. An earlier analysis of about 620 of the donors applied high-throughput TCR beta sequencing to assess whether each TCR beta V gene segment acted as functional or pseudogenic. Donor age, sex, ethnicity and CMV serostatus were collected together with the repertoire data. In a later genetic analysis, genome-wide SNP genotypes for about three fifths of the roughly 670 donors were used, and that subset was treated as a discovery cohort. All discovery cohort repertoires had been generated using a single sequencing platform. Both class I and class II loci were covered by HLA typing, at four-digit resolution. The number of donors typed differed by locus, with about 629-640 for A, B, C, DRB1 and DQB1, more than 500 for DQA1, approximately 580 for DPA1, and approximately 470 for DPB1. Five DR-DQ haplotypes were treated as single units for association and clustering because of strong linkage in the cohort. Among some 400 genotyped donors of the cohort, an average of around 250,000 unique TCR beta nucleotide sequences was sequenced per donor, of which roughly 17% were non-productive.

Unmatched junction bases come to 13, with V trimmed by 3 bases and J by 11 bases. CDR1 and CDR2 (SGHRS, YFSETQ) derive from the germline V gene. The CDR3 numbers 14 residues from cysteine through phenylalanine. Only the CDR3 region is kept as DNA, spanning 42 bases read in frame from base 1. What the research found in general, with its limitations: A later analysis found that most CMV-associated TCR beta chains appeared HLA-restricted, with HLA associations seemingly driven largely by CMV exposure. This cohort had only TCR beta chains sequenced, and the lack of alpha or paired-chain data limited which features could be detected. Some IMGT-functional V segments, including TRBV6-2 and TRBV6-3, could not be distinguished by the 87-base-pair reads and were therefore excluded. Cytomegalovirus status was reported to be diagnosed by the classifier with high specificity and sensitivity in both the original and validation cohorts. A cluster of highly shared sequence variants was judged likely to be a technical artifact of the sequencing pipeline. According to a later analysis, TCR association rates differed among HLA loci, with DRB1 alleles showing the most associated TCRs and HLA-C alleles showing the fewest. A further reported finding was that TCR beta sequences accurately predicted the HLA-A and HLA-B alleles for most subjects in the first cohort. Because counts were too low, some 16 rarely observed V segments, including chromosome 9 orphons, were excluded from the earlier analysis of around 640 of the donors. For the cohort, immune exposure information was limited to CMV serostatus. Linkage disequilibrium might explain the correlated functional status among segregating V segments, but an unknown experimental factor could not be excluded. It was suggested by the authors that the approach could potentially be generalized to other disease states and immunological phenotypes. Several of the top co-occurrence clusters appeared to be linked to parvovirus B19, influenza, CMV and Epstein-Barr virus, according to a later analysis. In the study, approximately 150 TCR beta chains were listed as associated with cytomegalovirus. In an earlier analysis of approximately 590 of the donors, most TCR beta V segments appeared in productive rearrangements about 87% or about 30% of the time, broadly matching IMGT annotations. In vitro tests confirmed that three of the cytomegalovirus-associated TCR beta chains recognize cytomegalovirus antigens. HLA typing was unavailable for some donors at each locus, so association tests used only the typed subset. In a later analysis, some 18,000 TCR beta sequences were associated with specific HLA alleles at a false discovery rate of 0.05. Most TCR sequences were seen in very few donors, while some public TCRs were found in many individuals. When HLA alleles, especially DR and DQ, strongly co-occurred, attributing TCR associations to individual alleles was difficult. V-gene and J-gene trimming of TCR beta chains was associated with a missense DCLRE1C variant in a later genetic analysis, and the association was replicated in an independent cohort. The presence/absence analyses assumed that sequencing depth was roughly uniform across donors, and that assumption may not be true. According to a later genetic analysis, donors in an Asian-associated ancestry cluster had fewer N-insertions in productive TCRs than the roughly 670-donor mean. A later analysis found that HLA-associated TCR beta chains were more clonally expanded and had lower generation probabilities than equally common non-associated chains.

The sample consisted of PBMCs. This clonotype originated in a man aged 40-49 years in good health and CMV-seronegative. The V and J segments used are TRBV5-1 and TRBJ1-1, and 7 junctional nucleotides match TRBD1. The DNA sequence is TGCGCCAGCAGCTCGGACAACCTACAGGGGAAGGCTTTCTTT. Its product reads: CASSSDNLQGKAFF.